The rows below give T cell receptor beta chains drawn from one sample of a study of T-cell memory formation after mild COVID-19. TCRdb re-derived calls from the 5' RACE reads in MiXCR, one entry per CDR3 protein. The sample gives some 150,000 distinct CDR3 sequences, 25% of which show up once; around 22% is in the top ten. Source material: PBMCs or a T cell subset sorted from them (not recorded which). These receptors all stem from an adult woman who had mild COVID-19 (a few samples of this study predate the infection). Cell type and time point are not known. Both conserved end residues are part of each CDR3. The D gene is left open where the match is weak. Clone size is stated in some rows and not others, as once, few, many or a class when expanded.

-	TRBV20-1	TRBJ2-6	-	CSAQGWVYGANVLTF	TGCAGTGCCCAGGGGTGGGTATATGGGGCCAACGTCCTGACTTTC
few	TRBV12-3/TRBV12-4	TRBJ2-7	-	CASTSGYEAYEQYF	TGTGCCAGCACCTCAGGGTACGAGGCCTACGAGCAGTACTTC
-	TRBV7-9	TRBJ1-5	-	CASSGGSLRPQHF	TGTGCCAGCAGCGGGGGCAGCTTGCGGCCCCAGCATTTT
-	TRBV10-3	TRBJ2-7	-	CAISEQGLGYEQYF	TGTGCCATCAGTGAGCAGGGGTTAGGCTACGAGCAGTACTTC
-	TRBV7-9	TRBJ1-2	-	CASSSSSPATPGDYGYTF	TGTGCCAGCAGCTCATCCTCCCCAGCCACCCCGGGGGACTATGGCTACACCTTC
-	TRBV5-1	TRBJ2-2	TRBD1	CASSLDRAVGTGELFF	TGCGCCAGCAGCCTGGACAGGGCGGTCGGCACCGGGGAGCTGTTTTTT
few	TRBV27	TRBJ2-1	-	CASSLKSTYNEQFF	TGTGCCAGCAGTTTGAAGTCAACCTACAATGAGCAGTTCTTC
few	TRBV5-1	TRBJ2-7	-	CASSFRQAASEQYF	TGCGCCAGCAGCTTTCGACAGGCGGCCTCCGAGCAGTACTTC
few	TRBV11-3	TRBJ2-1	-	CASSLSSLAPYNEQFF	TGTGCCAGCAGCCTCTCTTCGCTAGCCCCTTACAATGAGCAGTTCTTC
few	TRBV29-1	TRBJ2-1	TRBD2	CSVDFSGRGEQFF	TGCAGCGTTGATTTTAGCGGGAGGGGTGAGCAGTTCTTC
few	TRBV9	TRBJ2-5	TRBD2	CASSVGTSGQETQYF	TGTGCCAGCAGCGTGGGGACTAGCGGTCAAGAGACCCAGTACTTC
-	TRBV6-5	TRBJ1-2	-	CASSSVGAAYGYTF	TGTGCCAGCAGTTCAGTTGGGGCAGCCTATGGCTACACCTTC
few	TRBV4-3	TRBJ2-1	-	CASSQDAGSYNEQFF	TGCGCCAGCAGCCAAGATGCGGGGTCCTACAATGAGCAGTTCTTC
-	TRBV6-5	TRBJ2-1	-	CASSYVTGTLYDEQFF	TGTGCCAGCAGTTACGTCACTGGGACCCTCTACGATGAGCAGTTCTTC
few	TRBV7-8	TRBJ1-1	-	CASSPDSLNTEAFF	TGTGCCAGCAGCCCGGACAGCCTCAACACTGAAGCTTTCTTT
many	TRBV2	TRBJ2-3	TRBD2	CATLAGATDTQYF	TGTGCCACCTTAGCGGGAGCCACAGATACGCAGTATTTT
few	TRBV7-6	TRBJ2-4	-	CASSFDGRNIQYF	TGTGCCAGCAGCTTTGATGGGCGGAACATTCAGTACTTC
few	TRBV4-1	TRBJ1-2	TRBD1	CASSPQGDLLYGYTF	TGCGCCAGCAGCCCCCAGGGGGACCTACTCTATGGCTACACCTTC
-	TRBV20-1	TRBJ2-3	TRBD2	CSARDTASGSTDTQYF	TGCAGTGCTAGAGATACGGCTAGCGGAAGCACAGATACGCAGTATTTT
few	TRBV12-3/TRBV12-4	TRBJ2-3	TRBD2	CASSLTRLATDTQYF	TGTGCCAGCAGTCTTACCCGACTAGCGACAGATACGCAGTATTTT
few	TRBV20-1	TRBJ2-1	-	CSARDFFNEQFF	TGCAGTGCTAGAGATTTTTTCAATGAGCAGTTCTTC
-	TRBV29-1	TRBJ2-2	-	CSVSITAGELFF	TGCAGCGTTAGTATCACCGCCGGGGAGCTGTTTTTT
few	TRBV2	TRBJ1-2	-	CASTRLPGAEGYTF	TGTGCCAGCACCCGCCTACCCGGGGCGGAGGGCTACACCTTC
few	TRBV7-9	TRBJ2-1	TRBD2	CASSSLAGGPSDSYNEQFF	TGTGCCAGCAGCTCCCTAGCGGGGGGGCCGAGCGACTCCTACAATGAGCAGTTCTTC
few	TRBV29-1	TRBJ1-2	TRBD1	CSVPGQGAGYTF	TGCAGCGTCCCGGGACAGGGGGCTGGCTACACCTTC
-	TRBV27	TRBJ2-1	-	CASSLGVKVDEQFF	TGTGCCAGCAGTTTAGGGGTTAAGGTGGATGAGCAGTTCTTC
-	TRBV7-9	TRBJ1-1	-	CASRDVMNTEAFF	TGTGCCAGCAGGGACGTGATGAACACTGAAGCTTTCTTT
-	TRBV6-5	TRBJ1-1	-	CASSYSRDGLNTEAFF	TGTGCCAGCAGTTACTCCCGGGACGGCCTGAACACTGAAGCTTTCTTT
-	TRBV27	TRBJ1-1	-	CASSWGGEGTEAFF	TGTGCCAGCAGTTGGGGGGGGGAAGGGACTGAAGCTTTCTTT
-	TRBV5-1	TRBJ2-7	TRBD2	CASSPRGENYEQYF	TGCGCCAGCAGCCCTCGGGGGGAGAACTACGAGCAGTACTTC
few	TRBV13	TRBJ1-2	TRBD1	CASSLGQTYGYTF	TGTGCCAGCAGCCTGGGACAGACGTATGGCTACACCTTC
few	TRBV4-3	TRBJ2-5	-	CASSQGPAREQGGETQYF	TGCGCCAGCAGCCAAGGACCTGCCAGGGAACAGGGAGGAGAGACCCAGTACTTC
few	TRBV5-1	TRBJ2-3	-	CASEEAGTDTQYF	TGCGCCAGCGAAGAGGCAGGCACAGATACGCAGTATTTT
-	TRBV7-9	TRBJ2-7	-	CASSTGVGLSSYEQYF	TGTGCCAGCAGCACCGGGGTTGGACTGAGCTCCTACGAGCAGTACTTC
-	TRBV7-6	TRBJ2-7	-	CASSPHVGGEQYF	TGTGCCAGCAGCCCTCACGTAGGGGGCGAGCAGTACTTC
-	TRBV4-2	TRBJ2-1	TRBD2	CASSPARSGTSGGDEQFF	TGTGCCAGCAGCCCGGCTCGCTCCGGGACTAGCGGGGGGGATGAGCAGTTCTTC
few	TRBV28	TRBJ1-4	-	CASSPPGRNAEKLFF	TGTGCCAGCAGTCCCCCCGGTAGGAATGCTGAAAAACTGTTTTTT
few	TRBV20-1	TRBJ2-3	TRBD1	CSARDVGQTVRSTDTQYF	TGCAGTGCTAGAGACGTGGGACAGACGGTCCGAAGCACAGATACGCAGTATTTT
-	TRBV29-1	TRBJ1-2	TRBD1	CSVVGQGGYGYTF	TGCAGCGTTGTGGGACAGGGGGGCTATGGCTACACCTTC
-	TRBV20-1	TRBJ2-7	TRBD2	CSAHHLAGATYEQYF	TGCAGTGCCCATCACCTAGCGGGGGCAACCTACGAGCAGTACTTC